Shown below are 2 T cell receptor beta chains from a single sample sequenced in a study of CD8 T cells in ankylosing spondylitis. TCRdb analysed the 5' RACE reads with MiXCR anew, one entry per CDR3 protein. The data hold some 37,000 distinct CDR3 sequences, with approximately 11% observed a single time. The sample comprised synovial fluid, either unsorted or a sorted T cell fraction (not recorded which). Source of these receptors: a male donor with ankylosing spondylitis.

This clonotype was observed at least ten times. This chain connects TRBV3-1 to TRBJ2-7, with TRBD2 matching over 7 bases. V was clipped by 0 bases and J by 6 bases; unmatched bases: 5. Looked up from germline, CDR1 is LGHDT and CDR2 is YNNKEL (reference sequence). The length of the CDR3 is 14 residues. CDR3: CASSQDWEGREQYF. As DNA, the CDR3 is TGTGCCAGCAGCCAAGATTGGGAGGGGCGCGAGCAGTACTTC.

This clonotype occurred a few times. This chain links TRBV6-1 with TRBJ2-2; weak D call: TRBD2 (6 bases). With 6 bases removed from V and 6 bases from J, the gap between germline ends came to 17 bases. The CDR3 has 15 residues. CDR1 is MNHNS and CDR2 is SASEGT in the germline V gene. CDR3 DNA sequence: TGTGCCAGCAGGCACCGGGACTTCCAGGCCGGGGAGCTGTTTTTT. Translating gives CASRHRDFQAGELFF.